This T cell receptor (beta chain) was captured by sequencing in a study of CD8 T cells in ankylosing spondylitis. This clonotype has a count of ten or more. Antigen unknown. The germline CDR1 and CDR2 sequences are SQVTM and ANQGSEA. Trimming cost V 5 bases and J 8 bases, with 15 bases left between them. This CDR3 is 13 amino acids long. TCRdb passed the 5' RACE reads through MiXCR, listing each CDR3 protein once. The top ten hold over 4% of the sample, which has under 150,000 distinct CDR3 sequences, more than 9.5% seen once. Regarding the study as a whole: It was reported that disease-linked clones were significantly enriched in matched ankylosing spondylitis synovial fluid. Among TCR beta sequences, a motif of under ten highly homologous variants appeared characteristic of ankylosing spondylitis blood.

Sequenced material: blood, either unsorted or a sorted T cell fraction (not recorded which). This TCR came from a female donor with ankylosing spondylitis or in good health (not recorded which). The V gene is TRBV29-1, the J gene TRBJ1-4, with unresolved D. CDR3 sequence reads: CSVSRRVGEKLFF. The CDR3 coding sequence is TGCAGCGTTAGCAGGAGGGTCGGGGAAAAACTGTTTTTT.